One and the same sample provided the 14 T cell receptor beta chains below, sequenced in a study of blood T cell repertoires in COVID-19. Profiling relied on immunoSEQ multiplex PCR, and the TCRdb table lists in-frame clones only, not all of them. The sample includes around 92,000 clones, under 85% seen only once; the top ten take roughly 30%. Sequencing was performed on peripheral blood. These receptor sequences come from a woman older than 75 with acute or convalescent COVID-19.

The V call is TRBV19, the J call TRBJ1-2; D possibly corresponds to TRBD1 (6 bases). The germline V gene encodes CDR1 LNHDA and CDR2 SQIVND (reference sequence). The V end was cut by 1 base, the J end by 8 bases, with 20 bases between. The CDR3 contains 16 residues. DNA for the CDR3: TGTGCCAGTAGTATAGCATCCCCGGGACGGACAGAAGGCTACACCTTC. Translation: CASSIASPGRTEGYTF.

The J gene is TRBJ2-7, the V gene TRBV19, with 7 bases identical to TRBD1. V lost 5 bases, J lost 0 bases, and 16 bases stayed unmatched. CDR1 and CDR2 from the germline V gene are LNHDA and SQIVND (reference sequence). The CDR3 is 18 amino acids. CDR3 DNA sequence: TGTGCCAGTAGTCCCCGAGGACAGGCGATACGAAGCTCCTACGAGCAGTACTTC. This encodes CASSPRGQAIRSSYEQYF.

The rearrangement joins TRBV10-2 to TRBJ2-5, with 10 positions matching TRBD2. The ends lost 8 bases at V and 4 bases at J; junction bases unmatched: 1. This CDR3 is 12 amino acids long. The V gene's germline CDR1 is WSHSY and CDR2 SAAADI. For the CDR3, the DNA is TGCGCCAGCTCTAGCGGGAGAGAGACCCAGTACTTC. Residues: CASSSGRETQYF.

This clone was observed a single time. The CDR3, as DNA: TGCGCCAGCAGCTTAGGAGGGGAAGCCTACGAGCAGTACTTC. It specifies CASSLGGEAYEQYF. This rearrangement joins TRBV5-1 to TRBJ2-7; D possibly corresponds to TRBD2 (6 bases). V gave up 2 bases and J gave up 2 bases, with 11 bases separating them. CDR1 SGHRS and CDR2 YFSETQ come from the germline V gene. CDR3 length: 14 amino acids.

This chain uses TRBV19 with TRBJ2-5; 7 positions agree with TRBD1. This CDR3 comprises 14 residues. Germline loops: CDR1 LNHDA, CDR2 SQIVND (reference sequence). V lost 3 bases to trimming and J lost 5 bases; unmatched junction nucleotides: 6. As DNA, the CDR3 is TGTGCCAGTAGTATGGTCCAGGGGGTGGAGACCCAGTACTTC. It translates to CASSMVQGVETQYF.

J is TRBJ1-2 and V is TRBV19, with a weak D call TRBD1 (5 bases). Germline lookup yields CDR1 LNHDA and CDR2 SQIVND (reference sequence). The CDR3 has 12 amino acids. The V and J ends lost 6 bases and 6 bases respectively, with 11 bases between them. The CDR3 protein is CASSPGGDGYTF. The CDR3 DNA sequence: TGTGCCAGTAGCCCGGGGGGGGATGGCTACACCTTC.

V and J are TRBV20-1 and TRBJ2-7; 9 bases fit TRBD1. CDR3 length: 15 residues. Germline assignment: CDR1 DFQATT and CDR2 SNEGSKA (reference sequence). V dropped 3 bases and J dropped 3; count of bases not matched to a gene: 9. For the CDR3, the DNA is TGCAGTGCTAGTGAACCGGGACAGGGTCACTACGAGCAGTACTTC. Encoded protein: CSASEPGQGHYEQYF.

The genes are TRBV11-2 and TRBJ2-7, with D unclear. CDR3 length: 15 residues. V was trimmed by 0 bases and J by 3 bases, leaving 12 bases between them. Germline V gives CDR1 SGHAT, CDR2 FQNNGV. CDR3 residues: CASSLEVQVNYEQYF. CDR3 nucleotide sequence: TGTGCCAGCAGCTTAGAGGTCCAGGTAAACTACGAGCAGTACTTC.

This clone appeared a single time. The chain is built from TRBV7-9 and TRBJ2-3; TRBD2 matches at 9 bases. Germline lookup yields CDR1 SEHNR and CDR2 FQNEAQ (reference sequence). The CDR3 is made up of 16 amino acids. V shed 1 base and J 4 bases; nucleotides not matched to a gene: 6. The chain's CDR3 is CASSLGAGGQADTQYF. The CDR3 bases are TGTGCCAGCAGCTTAGGAGCGGGAGGTCAGGCAGATACGCAGTATTTT. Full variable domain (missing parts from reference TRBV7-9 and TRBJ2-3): DTGVSQNPRHKITKRGQNVTFRCDPISEHNRLYWYRQTLGQGPEFLTYFQNEAQLEKSRLLSDRFSAERPKGSFSTLEIQRTEQGDSAMYLCASSLGAGGQADTQYFGPGTRLTVL.

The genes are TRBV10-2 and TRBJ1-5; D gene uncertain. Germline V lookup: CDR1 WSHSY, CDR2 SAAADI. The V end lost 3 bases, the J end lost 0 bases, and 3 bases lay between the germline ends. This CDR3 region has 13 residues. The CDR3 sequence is CASSEYSNQPQHF. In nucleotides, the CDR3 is TGCGCCAGCAGTGAATATAGCAATCAGCCCCAGCATTTT.

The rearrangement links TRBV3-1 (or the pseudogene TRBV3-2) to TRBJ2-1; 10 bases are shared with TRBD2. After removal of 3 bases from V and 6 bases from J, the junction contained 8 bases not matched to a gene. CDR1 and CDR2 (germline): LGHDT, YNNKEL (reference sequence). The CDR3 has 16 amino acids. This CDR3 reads CASSHPSGSSPNEQFF. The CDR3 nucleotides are TGTGCCAGCAGCCACCCTAGCGGGAGTAGCCCCAATGAGCAGTTCTTC.

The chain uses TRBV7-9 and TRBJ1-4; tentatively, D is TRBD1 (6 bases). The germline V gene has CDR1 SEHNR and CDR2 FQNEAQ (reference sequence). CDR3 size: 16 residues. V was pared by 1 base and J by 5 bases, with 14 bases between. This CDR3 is CASSLGQGSTNEKLFF. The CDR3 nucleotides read TGTGCCAGCAGCTTAGGGCAGGGGTCTACCAATGAAAAACTGTTTTTT.

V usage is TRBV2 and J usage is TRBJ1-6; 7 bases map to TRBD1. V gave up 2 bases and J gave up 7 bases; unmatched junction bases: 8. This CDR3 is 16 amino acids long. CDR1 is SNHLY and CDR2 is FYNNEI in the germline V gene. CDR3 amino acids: CASSESKGQINSPLHF. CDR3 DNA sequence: TGTGCCAGCAGTGAAAGCAAGGGACAGATCAATTCACCCCTCCACTTT. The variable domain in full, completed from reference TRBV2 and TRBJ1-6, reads EPEVTQTPSHQVTQMGQEVILRCVPISNHLYFYWYRQILGQKVEFLVSFYNNEISEKSEIFDDQFSVERPDGSNFTLKIRSTKLEDSAMYFCASSESKGQINSPLHFGNGTRLTVT.

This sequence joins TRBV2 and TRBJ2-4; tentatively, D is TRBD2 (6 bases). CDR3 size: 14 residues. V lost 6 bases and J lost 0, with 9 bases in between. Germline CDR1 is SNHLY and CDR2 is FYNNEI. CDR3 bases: TGTGCCAGCAGGGGGACTCTAGCCAAAAACATTCAGTACTTC. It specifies CASRGTLAKNIQYF.